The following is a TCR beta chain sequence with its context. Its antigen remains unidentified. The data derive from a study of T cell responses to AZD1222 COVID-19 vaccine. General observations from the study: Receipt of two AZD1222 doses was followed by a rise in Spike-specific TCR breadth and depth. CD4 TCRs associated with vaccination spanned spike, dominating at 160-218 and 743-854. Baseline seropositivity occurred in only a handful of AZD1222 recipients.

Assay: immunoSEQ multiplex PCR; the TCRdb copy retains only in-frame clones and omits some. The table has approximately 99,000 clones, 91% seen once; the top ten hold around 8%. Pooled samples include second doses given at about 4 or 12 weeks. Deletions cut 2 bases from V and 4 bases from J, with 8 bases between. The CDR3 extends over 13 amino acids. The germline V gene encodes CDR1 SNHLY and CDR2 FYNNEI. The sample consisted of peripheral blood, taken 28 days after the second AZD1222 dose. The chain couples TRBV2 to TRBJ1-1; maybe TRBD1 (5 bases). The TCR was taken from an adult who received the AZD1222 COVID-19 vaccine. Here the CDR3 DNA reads TGTGCCAGCAGTGAACAGGGTTCCACTGAAGCTTTCTTT. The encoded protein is CASSEQGSTEAFF.